This T cell receptor beta chain was profiled in a study of T-cell reconstitution after alpha-beta-depleted transplantation in children. This CDR3 spans 14 amino acids. The germline V and J ends were trimmed by 0 bases and 8 bases, with 11 bases remaining between them. Germline assignment: CDR1 MNHEY and CDR2 SVGAGI. This clonotype was counted at least ten times. As it was prepared, the TCRbeta library received unique molecular identifiers. Each CDR3 protein is one row after TCRdb ran MiXCR on the PCR reads. Among about 400,000 distinct CDR3 sequences listed, roughly 21% were seen once. The chain recombines TRBV6-5 with TRBJ2-1; D perhaps matches TRBD2 (5 bases). Sequencing used PBMCs from the stem cell graft donor, obtained from the stem cell graft. The source of this sequence is a human donor who donated a stem cell graft to a child with acute myeloid leukemia. CDR3 DNA: TGTGCCAGCAGTTACTCGACTCTAGCTCATGAGCAGTTCTTC. Amino acid sequence: CASSYSTLAHEQFF.